The 29 T cell receptor beta chains in this list originate from one sample, sequenced in a study of T cell repertoires in ileal Crohn's disease. Assay: immunoSEQ multiplex PCR; the TCRdb copy retains only in-frame clones and omits some. Of 10,000 to 14,000 clones listed, over 60% were seen once; the top ten hold about 4.1%. Sequencing was performed on ileal tissue. These receptors came from an adult with Crohn's disease.

The chain has TRBV6-1 and TRBJ2-7; D not certain. The germline gives CDR1 MNHNS, CDR2 SASEGT. V was clipped by 8 bases and J by 8 bases, with 10 bases between them. There are 10 residues in the CDR3. CDR3 in amino acids: CASGQVKQYF. The CDR3 bases are TGTGCCAGCGGCCAGGTGAAGCAGTACTTC.

This chain links TRBV19 with TRBJ2-5, with D perhaps TRBD1 (6 bases). The CDR3 is 14 amino acids. Germline CDR1 LNHDA, CDR2 SQIVND (reference sequence). V shed 10 bases and J shed 2 bases, with 17 bases lying between them. The CDR3 is CATQQPGQQETQYF. DNA of the CDR3: TGTGCCACCCAACAACCGGGACAACAAGAGACCCAGTACTTC. Variable domain in full (rest from reference TRBV19 and TRBJ2-5): DGGITQSPKYLFRKEGQNVTLSCEQNLNHDAMYWYRQDPGQGLRLIYYSQIVNDFQKGDIAEGYSVSREKKESFPLTVTSAQKNPTAFYLCATQQPGQQETQYFGPGTRLLVL.

The chain combines TRBV7-2 with TRBJ2-5; D may be TRBD2 (6 bases). Between the trimmed V and J ends, which lost 3 bases and 4 bases, there was a span of 21 bases. Germline V gene lookup returns CDR1 SGHTA and CDR2 FQGNSA. This CDR3 spans 17 amino acids. The CDR3 is CASSFGSGTRRSETQYF. CDR3 sequence (DNA): TGTGCCAGCAGCTTTGGTAGCGGAACCCGGAGGTCAGAGACCCAGTACTTC.

V is TRBV6-5 and J is TRBJ2-5; a weak D match, TRBD1 (6 bases). V was pared by 2 bases and J by 0 bases, with 13 bases between. Germline CDR1 MNHEY, CDR2 SVGAGI. This CDR3 comprises 16 residues. The CDR3: CASSYQGWTHQETQYF. As DNA, the CDR3 is TGTGCCAGCAGTTACCAGGGGTGGACACACCAAGAGACCCAGTACTTC.

This clone was counted between two and nine times. The V call is TRBV25-1, the J call TRBJ1-1; a weak D match, TRBD1 (6 bases). Between the trimmed V and J ends, which lost 6 bases and 6 bases, there was a span of 17 bases. Germline V CDR1 and CDR2: MGHDK, SYGVNS. The CDR3 spans 14 residues. The CDR3 bases are TGTGCCAGCAGGAAACAGGGCGGTGTCGCTGAAGCTTTCTTT. Translation: CASRKQGGVAEAFF. Variable domain in full (rest from reference TRBV25-1 and TRBJ1-1): EADIYQTPRYLVIGTGKKITLECSQTMGHDKMYWYQQDPGMELHLIHYSYGVNSTEKGDLSSESTVSRIRTEHFPLTLESARPSHTSQYLCASRKQGGVAEAFFGQGTRLTVV.

Here the CDR3 DNA reads TGCGCCAGCAGTGTTAGACTAGCGGGGCAAGAGACCCAGTACTTC. As protein: CASSVRLAGQETQYF. The chain couples TRBV5-1 to TRBJ2-5; 11 bases are shared with TRBD2. V lost 5 bases and J lost 2; bases outside the gene matches: 5. The germline CDR1 and CDR2 sequences are SGHRS and YFSETQ. The CDR3 runs to 15 residues.

The J gene is TRBJ2-1, the V gene TRBV6-4; the match to TRBD2 covers 8 bases. V gave up 0 bases and J gave up 3 bases; unmatched junction bases: 4. The CDR3 runs to 16 residues. Germline loops: CDR1 MRHNA, CDR2 SNTAGT. CDR3 nucleotide sequence: TGTGCCAGCAGTGACTCCCCCAGCGGGGGCTACAATGAGCAGTTCTTC. Translating gives CASSDSPSGGYNEQFF.

The V call is TRBV19, the J call TRBJ2-2, with D perhaps matching TRBD1 (7 bases). This CDR3 is built from 15 residues. Germline V gives CDR1 LNHDA, CDR2 SQIVND (reference sequence). The V and J ends lost 0 bases and 7 bases respectively, with 12 bases between them. The CDR3, as DNA: TGTGCCAGTAGTATAGAGGCAGGGGGGAACGGGGAGCTGTTTTTT. It encodes CASSIEAGGNGELFF.

J is TRBJ1-4 and V is TRBV5-6, with TRBD1 as a possible D gene (5 bases). Germline V gives CDR1 SGHDT, CDR2 YYEEEE. The CDR3 has 14 amino acids. Trimming cost V 0 bases and J 6 bases, with 9 bases left between them. The CDR3 spells CASSLVWGDEKLFF. CDR3 nucleotides: TGTGCCAGCAGCTTGGTTTGGGGGGATGAAAAACTGTTTTTT. Full variable domain (missing parts from reference TRBV5-6 and TRBJ1-4): DAGVTQSPTHLIKTRGQQVTLRCSPKSGHDTVSWYQQALGQGPQFIFQYYEEEERQRGNFPDRFSGHQFPNYSSELNVNALLLGDSALYLCASSLVWGDEKLFFGSGTQLSVL.

The rearrangement uses TRBV9 and TRBJ2-1; TRBD2 aligns across 8 bases. Germline values: CDR1 SGDLS, CDR2 YYNGEE. The CDR3 contains 17 residues. Unmatched junction bases numbered 9, after V lost 0 bases and J lost 4 bases. CDR3 DNA: TGTGCCAGCAGCGTAGCTACCCTAGCGGGCCTTTACAATGAGCAGTTCTTC. Encoded protein: CASSVATLAGLYNEQFF.

CDR3 DNA sequence: TGTGCCAGCAGTGAATCAGGACTAGCGGGGGGTCCATCCTACGAGCAGTACTTC. This translates into CASSESGLAGGPSYEQYF. The V call is TRBV6-1, the J call TRBJ2-7; 14 bases are shared with TRBD2. Germline V gene data show CDR1 as MNHNS and CDR2 as SASEGT. The CDR3 is 18 residues long. V lost 2 bases, J lost 1 base, and 7 bases stayed unmatched.

The rearrangement links TRBV27 to TRBJ2-4; TRBD1 is a possible D gene (6 bases). CDR1 and CDR2 from the germline V gene are MNHEY and SMNVEV (reference sequence). The CDR3 runs 14 residues. Between the trimmed V and J ends, which lost 2 bases and 7 bases, there was a span of 12 bases. The CDR3 DNA reads TGTGCCAGCAGTTTAGGGCAGGGGAATAACATTCAGTACTTC. Translated, it gives CASSLGQGNNIQYF.

The chain employs TRBV4-3 and TRBJ2-7; 7 nucleotides align to TRBD2. The CDR3 sequence is 16 residues long. V was clipped by 0 bases and J by 5 bases; unmatched bases: 10. CDR1 LGHNA and CDR2 YSLEER come from the germline V gene. In DNA form, the CDR3 reads TGCGCCAGCAGCCAAGATCATACGCTAGCGGAGAACGAGCAGTACTTC. Translation gives CASSQDHTLAENEQYF.

A single count supports this clone. The chain couples TRBV7-9 to TRBJ1-6, with D possibly being TRBD1 (5 bases). Germline V gene data show CDR1 as SEHNR and CDR2 as FQNEAQ (reference sequence). There are 19 residues in the CDR3. V was trimmed by 2 bases and J by 1 base, leaving 18 bases between them. The CDR3 is CASSLRAQRSGSYNSPLHF. Written as DNA, the CDR3 is TGTGCCAGCAGCTTACGGGCCCAGAGGTCAGGGTCCTATAATTCACCCCTCCACTTT.

This sequence joins TRBV19 and TRBJ1-2, with 10 positions matching TRBD1. The J segment lost 4 bases and the V segment lost 8 bases, leaving 7 bases of the junction unmatched. The CDR3 covers 14 residues. The germline V gene has CDR1 LNHDA and CDR2 SQIVND (reference sequence). CDR3 amino acids: CASAATGGAYGYTF. The CDR3 bases are TGTGCCAGTGCAGCGACAGGGGGCGCCTATGGCTACACCTTC.

The V and J genes are TRBV6-5 and TRBJ2-7; 7 bases map to TRBD1. The CDR3 spans 15 residues. Germline CDR1 and CDR2: MNHEY and SVGAGI. V lost 7 bases, J lost 5 bases, and 14 bases stayed unmatched. CDR3 sequence reads: CASTRQGSSKHEQYF. The CDR3 region has the DNA TGTGCCAGCACTCGACAGGGCTCCTCAAAACACGAGCAGTACTTC.

The chain recombines TRBV19 with TRBJ2-5; 11 bases align to TRBD2. Germline-derived CDR1 and CDR2 are LNHDA and SQIVND (reference sequence). This CDR3 has 18 residues. V gave up 1 base and J gave up 5 bases; unmatched junction bases: 12. CDR3 nucleotide sequence: TGTGCCAGTAGTATAGTCCTAGCGGGGGGCCTCACGGGGGAGACCCAGTACTTC. This sequence encodes CASSIVLAGGLTGETQYF.

J is TRBJ2-1 and V is TRBV19, with D possibly being TRBD1 (7 bases). Germline V gene sequence: CDR1 LNHDA, CDR2 SQIVND (reference sequence). V shed 3 bases and J shed 0 bases, with 9 bases lying between them. The CDR3 contains 15 residues. The CDR3 region has the DNA TGTGCCAGTAGTATCCAGGGGGGCTCCTACAATGAGCAGTTCTTC. Translated, it gives CASSIQGGSYNEQFF.

The chain's CDR3 is CASSTGTGINEKLFF. The CDR3 nucleotides are TGTGCCAGCAGCACAGGGACAGGCATCAATGAAAAACTGTTTTTT. This sequence joins TRBV7-9 and TRBJ1-4, with 8 bases aligning to TRBD1. The CDR3 covers 15 residues. CDR1 is SEHNR, CDR2 FQNEAQ, per germline (reference sequence). V was clipped by 5 bases and J by 5 bases; unmatched bases: 7.

This clone has just a few counts. CDR3 amino acids: CASSLGGAGNTIYF. For the CDR3, the DNA is TGTGCCAGCAGCCTGGGAGGGGCTGGAAACACCATATATTTT. V usage is TRBV7-6 and J usage is TRBJ1-3; D perhaps matches TRBD1 (5 bases). CDR3 length: 14 residues. Germline CDR1 and CDR2: SGHVS and FNYEAQ. V was clipped by 5 bases and J by 2 bases, with 10 bases between them.

V is TRBV5-1 and J is TRBJ1-4; D gene uncertain. Trimming removed 0 bases at V and 4 bases at J, with 13 bases between. Per germline, CDR1 SGHRS and CDR2 YFSETQ. The CDR3 totals 16 residues. CDR3 in DNA: TGCGCCAGCAGCTTGGATGGGCAGTTATATAATGAAAAACTGTTTTTT. This sequence encodes CASSLDGQLYNEKLFF.

This chain connects TRBV7-8 to TRBJ2-3, with 14 nucleotides matching TRBD2. Germline-derived CDR1 and CDR2 are SGHVS and FQNEAQ. The CDR3 runs to 17 residues. V gave up 4 bases and J gave up 6 bases; unmatched junction bases: 9. Written as DNA, the CDR3 is TGTGCCAGCAGCTCCGACGGACTAGCGGGGGGCGTGGATACGCAGTATTTT. This encodes CASSSDGLAGGVDTQYF.

V gene TRBV19 combines with J gene TRBJ1-1, with D hard to call. V was trimmed by 4 bases and J by 2 bases, leaving 11 bases between them. CDR1 is LNHDA and CDR2 is SQIVND in the germline V gene (reference sequence). The CDR3 runs to 14 residues. CDR3 protein: CASSNREPNTEAFF. The CDR3 DNA reads TGTGCCAGTAGTAATCGTGAGCCAAACACTGAAGCTTTCTTT.

The J gene is TRBJ2-7, the V gene TRBV6-6; D gene uncertain. The CDR3 totals 11 residues. V lost 6 bases, J lost 2 bases, and 5 bases lay in between. Germline lookup yields CDR1 MNHNY and CDR2 SVGAGI (reference sequence). The CDR3 DNA sequence: TGTGCCAGCAGCCCGGCCTACGAGCAGTACTTC. Translating gives CASSPAYEQYF.

The chain combines TRBV9 with TRBJ2-2; D may be TRBD1 (6 bases). Per the germline V gene, CDR1 is SGDLS and CDR2 is YYNGEE. The CDR3 loop spans 16 amino acids. V lost 0 bases, J lost 8 bases, and 17 bases lay in between. DNA for the CDR3: TGTGCCAGCAGCGTAGTGGGGGCACGCTTGCCAGGGGAGCTGTTTTTT. Encoded protein: CASSVVGARLPGELFF.

This chain joins TRBV30 and TRBJ2-3, with D tentatively TRBD1 (5 bases). The CDR3 is 16 residues long. Germline CDR1 GTSNPN, CDR2 SVGIG (reference sequence). The V and J ends lost 7 bases and 1 base respectively, with 21 bases between them. CDR3 loop: CASVPRGSLRTDTQYF. CDR3 bases: TGTGCCTCCGTACCTAGGGGTTCTCTCCGCACAGATACGCAGTATTTT. The full variable domain, completed using reference TRBV30 and TRBJ2-3, is SQTIHQWPATLVQPVGSPLSLECTVEGTSNPNLYWYRQAAGRGLQLLFYSVGIGQISSEVPQNLSASRPQDRQFILSSKKLLLSDSGFYLCASVPRGSLRTDTQYFGPGTRLTVL.

The sample holds one count of this clone. The rearrangement uses TRBV19 and TRBJ1-1; D remains unclear. Trimming took off 9 bases at V and 4 bases at J, with 15 bases between the two ends. The CDR3 has 13 residues. The germline V gene encodes CDR1 LNHDA and CDR2 SQIVND (reference sequence). Written as DNA, the CDR3 is TGTGCCAGCACTAGGGCCCTCAGCACTGAAGCTTTCTTT. Its protein product is CASTRALSTEAFF.

The chain employs TRBV11-2 and TRBJ2-3; 11 nucleotides agree with TRBD2. This CDR3 comprises 15 residues. Germline V gives CDR1 SGHAT, CDR2 FQNNGV. V shed 6 bases, J shed 2 bases, and the junction held 4 bases outside the gene matches. CDR3 DNA sequence: TGTGCCAGCAGTCCGACTAGCGGGATCACAGATACGCAGTATTTT. It codes for CASSPTSGITDTQYF.

This clone was seen a few times. V is TRBV19 and J is TRBJ1-1; weak D call: TRBD1 (6 bases). Looked up from germline, CDR1 is LNHDA and CDR2 is SQIVND (reference sequence). The CDR3 runs 12 residues. V lost 5 bases to trimming and J lost 7 bases, with 11 bases between them. This chain's CDR3 is CASSRDISEAFF. CDR3 DNA: TGTGCCAGTAGTCGGGACATTAGTGAAGCTTTCTTT.